These 6 T cell receptor beta chains were sequenced from one sample in a study of CD8 T cells in ankylosing spondylitis. TCRdb called the 5' RACE reads again in MiXCR, with one record for every CDR3 protein. The top ten hold about 10% of the sample, which has 250,000 to 400,000 distinct CDR3 sequences, about 9.9% seen once. What was sequenced was blood, either unsorted or a sorted T cell fraction (not recorded which). The receptors were gathered from a female donor with ankylosing spondylitis or in good health (not recorded which).

This clonotype showed up just a few times. The chain recombines TRBV5-1 with TRBJ2-3; 8 bases align to TRBD2. The germline V gene has CDR1 SGHRS and CDR2 YFSETQ. The CDR3 loop spans 17 amino acids. V trimming: 4 bases; J trimming: 2 bases; junction bases outside the gene matches: 12. The CDR3 coding sequence is TGCGCCAGCAGCCCCGAACCAACTAGCGGTATCACAGATACGCAGTATTTT. Protein sequence: CASSPEPTSGITDTQYF.

This clonotype was observed at least ten times. This chain connects TRBV7-9 to TRBJ2-7; D is perhaps TRBD2 (5 bases). CDR1 is SEHNR and CDR2 is FQNEAQ in the germline V gene (reference sequence). The CDR3 length is 14 residues. The ends were cut back, 1 base at V and 7 bases at J, with 14 bases in the middle. The CDR3 here is CASSLETLAGEQYF. The CDR3, as DNA: TGTGCCAGCAGCTTAGAGACGCTTGCGGGTGAGCAGTACTTC.

This clonotype was seen at least ten times. The gene calls are TRBV20-1 and TRBJ2-3, with D hard to call. Trimming pared 6 bases from V and 5 bases from J, leaving 15 bases between. This CDR3 has 13 amino acids. The germline V gene has CDR1 DFQATT and CDR2 SNEGSKA (reference sequence). CDR3: CSATRTSLDTQYF. The CDR3 DNA reads as TGCAGTGCCACCCGGACCTCATTAGATACGCAGTATTTT.

This clonotype was seen at least ten times. The CDR3 sequence is CSVATSGNEQFF. In DNA form, the CDR3 reads TGCAGTGTTGCGACTAGCGGGAATGAGCAGTTCTTC. This rearrangement joins TRBV20-1 to TRBJ2-1; 10 bases are shared with TRBD2. Trimming at V came to 7 bases and at J to 7 bases, leaving 4 bases not matched to a gene. This CDR3 spans 12 amino acids. Germline lookup yields CDR1 DFQATT and CDR2 SNEGSKA (reference sequence).

This clonotype was counted ten times or more. The chain is built from TRBV20-1 and TRBJ2-1; 16 positions agree with TRBD2. This CDR3 contains 18 residues. Looked up from germline, CDR1 is DFQATT and CDR2 is SNEGSKA (reference sequence). Trimming removed 5 bases from V and 7 bases from J; junction bases left unmatched: 14. The CDR3 sequence: CSAYTGTSGRASMNEQFF. In DNA form, the CDR3 reads TGCAGTGCTTATACCGGGACTAGCGGGAGGGCCTCGATGAATGAGCAGTTCTTC.

This clonotype occurred many times. The chain uses TRBV20-1 and TRBJ1-5, with no clear D. Germline CDR1 reads DFQATT; CDR2 reads SNEGSKA (reference sequence). Between the trimmed V and J ends, which lost 6 bases and 1 base, there was a span of 19 bases. The CDR3 contains 16 residues. The CDR3 region is CSAQAGLGGSNQPQHF. Here the CDR3 DNA reads TGCAGTGCCCAAGCGGGTTTGGGAGGGAGCAATCAGCCCCAGCATTTT.